This entry lists 27 T cell receptor beta chains sequenced from one sample in a study of response to subunit inactivated influenza vaccine. TCRdb ran MiXCR on the RT-PCR reads and lists one entry per CDR3 protein. The table lists about half a million distinct CDR3 sequences, roughly 8.2% of them singletons. Source: PBMCs from blood, taken 23 months after vaccination. These receptors were taken from a man aged 50 to 69 who received an inactivated influenza vaccine.

This chain links TRBV20-1 with TRBJ2-3; TRBD2 matches at 10 bases. From germline, CDR1 is DFQATT and CDR2 SNEGSKA (reference sequence). Losses at the gene ends were 5 bases for V and 6 bases for J; bases not matched to a gene: 14. The CDR3 is 16 residues long. CDR3 residues: CSAFSLEGLAADTQYF. Here the CDR3 DNA reads TGCAGTGCTTTTTCCCTCGAAGGACTAGCGGCGGATACGCAGTATTTT.

The chain links TRBV5-5 to TRBJ1-5; no firm D call. Germline V gene data show CDR1 as SGHKS and CDR2 as YYEKEE (reference sequence). The CDR3 is 14 amino acids. V lost 4 bases to trimming and J lost 3 bases, with 11 bases between them. The CDR3 region is CASSPETVNQPQHF. In nucleotides, the CDR3 is TGTGCCAGCAGCCCTGAAACGGTCAATCAGCCCCAGCATTTT. Using reference TRBV5-5 and TRBJ1-5 for the parts outside the CDR3, the full variable domain is DAGVTQSPTHLIKTRGQQVTLRCSPISGHKSVSWYQQVLGQGPQFIFQYYEKEERGRGNFPDRFSARQFPNYSSELNVNALLLGDSALYLCASSPETVNQPQHFGDGTRLSIL.

The chain carries TRBV27 and TRBJ2-1; perhaps TRBD2 as D (7 bases). CDR1 and CDR2 (germline): MNHEY, SMNVEV (reference sequence). V dropped 0 bases and J dropped 14 bases, with 11 bases sitting between them. This CDR3 has 12 residues. The CDR3 nucleotides read TGTGCCAGCAGTTTATCGGGGGGGCTAAAGTTCTTC. Encoded protein: CASSLSGGLKFF.

V and J are TRBV29-1 and TRBJ2-5; D is uncertain. V dropped 4 bases and J dropped 4 bases, with 10 bases sitting between them. This CDR3 comprises 12 residues. Germline loops: CDR1 SQVTM, CDR2 ANQGSEA. CDR3 in DNA: TGCAGCGTTGTCCCATTGGCAGAGACCCAGTACTTC. Translating it yields CSVVPLAETQYF.

The chain carries TRBV7-8 and TRBJ2-3, with D maybe TRBD1 (6 bases). V lost 7 bases, J lost 2 bases, and 16 bases lay in between. The germline gives CDR1 SGHVS, CDR2 FQNEAQ. The CDR3 sequence is 15 residues long. The CDR3 nucleotides are TGTGCCAGCAATCCTACAGGGTCCTTCACAGATACGCAGTATTTT. Translation: CASNPTGSFTDTQYF. Complete variable domain (other parts from reference TRBV7-8 and TRBJ2-3): GAGVSQSPRYKVAKRGQDVALRCDPISGHVSLFWYQQALGQGPEFLTYFQNEAQLDKSGLPSDRFFAERPEGSVSTLKIQRTQQEDSAVYLCASNPTGSFTDTQYFGPGTRLTVL.

This sequence joins TRBV12-3 or TRBV12-4 and TRBJ2-1; D call uncertain. CDR3 length: 11 amino acids. V was pared by 5 bases and J by 15 bases, with 14 bases between. The chain's CDR3 is CASSAAGPPFF. Written as DNA, the CDR3 is TGTGCCAGCAGTGCCGCCGGACCGCCGTTCTTC.

V usage is TRBV20-1 and J usage is TRBJ2-3; D gene uncertain. Germline values: CDR1 DFQATT, CDR2 SNEGSKA (reference sequence). CDR3 length: 19 amino acids. V gave up 0 bases and J gave up 2 bases, with 24 bases separating them. CDR3 sequence reads: CSARDHLPLQTRLTDTQYF. The CDR3 DNA reads TGCAGTGCTAGAGACCACCTACCTCTACAGACACGACTCACAGATACGCAGTATTTT.

The chain recombines TRBV5-1 with TRBJ2-1; 13 bases are a match to TRBD2. Germline V gene lookup returns CDR1 SGHRS and CDR2 YFSETQ. The CDR3 sequence is 17 residues long. J was trimmed by 8 bases and V by 0 bases; bases with no gene match: 8. The CDR3 DNA follows: TGCGCCAGCAGCTTGGCCTTTTTGACTAGCGGGGGGCATGAGCAGTTCTTC. Protein product: CASSLAFLTSGGHEQFF.

This clonotype turned up a few times. The chain uses TRBV24-1 and TRBJ2-5; a possible D gene is TRBD1 (6 bases). Germline V CDR1 and CDR2: KGHDR, SFDVKD. The V end was cut by 3 bases, the J end by 3 bases, with 16 bases between. The CDR3 runs to 16 residues. The CDR3 DNA reads as TGTGCCACCAGTGATAACAGGGTTGGGAAAGAAGAGACCCAGTACTTC. It is translated as CATSDNRVGKEETQYF.

This clonotype appeared a few times. This chain uses TRBV7-2 with TRBJ2-3, with TRBD2 matching 13 bases. CDR3 length: 16 amino acids. The junction had 5 bases not matched to a gene; V was cut back by 5 bases and J by 3 bases. Germline CDR1 and CDR2: SGHTA and FQGNSA. Here the CDR3 reads CASSARLAGGTDTQYF. The CDR3 region has the DNA TGTGCCAGCAGCGCAAGACTAGCGGGAGGAACAGATACGCAGTATTTT.

The sample holds a few counts of this clonotype. The chain couples TRBV6-1 to TRBJ2-7; TRBD2 matches 8 bases. The germline gives CDR1 MNHNS, CDR2 SASEGT. Trimming took 7 bases from V and 2 from J; bases not matched to a gene: 7. CDR3 length: 14 amino acids. DNA of the CDR3: TGTGCCAGCATTGACCTAGCGGGTCCCTACGAGCAGTACTTC. It specifies CASIDLAGPYEQYF.

V usage is TRBV19 and J usage is TRBJ1-5, with D possibly TRBD1 on 5 matching bases. The tail of the sequence fits TRBJ2-3 better, so the J call may be wrong. This CDR3 comprises 14 residues. CDR1 LNHDA and CDR2 SQIVND come from the germline V gene (reference sequence). Here the CDR3 reads CASSIRGSNQPQYF. DNA of the CDR3: TGTGCCAGTAGTATTAGGGGCAGCAATCAGCCCCAGTATTTT.

This clonotype was recorded a few times. This chain uses TRBV24-1 with TRBJ2-5; D ambiguous. CDR1 and CDR2 from the germline V gene are KGHDR and SFDVKD. Trimming removed 10 bases from V and 2 bases from J, with 1 base in between. The CDR3 is made up of 9 amino acids. CDR3 coding DNA: TGTGCCACACAAGAGACCCAGTACTTC. It is translated as CATQETQYF.

This clonotype was observed a few times. The V and J genes are TRBV28 and TRBJ1-4; maybe TRBD1 (6 bases). The CDR3 has 15 residues. Trimming took 6 bases from V and 3 from J, leaving 14 bases between them. The germline gives CDR1 MDHEN, CDR2 SYDVKM. The CDR3 bases are TGTGCCAGCAGCTCCAGTGGGGGCTCTAATGAAAAACTGTTTTTT. The encoded protein is CASSSSGGSNEKLFF.

This clonotype was seen repeatedly, ten times or more. The chain combines TRBV3-1 with TRBJ1-2; possibly TRBD1 for D (5 bases). The CDR3 has 16 amino acids. Trimming took 0 bases from V and 1 from J, leaving 12 bases between them. Germline assignment: CDR1 LGHDT and CDR2 YNNKEL (reference sequence). CDR3 loop: CASSQDGAPLNYGYTF. In nucleotides, the CDR3 is TGTGCCAGCAGCCAAGATGGGGCCCCACTTAACTATGGCTACACCTTC.

This clonotype has at least ten counts. The V gene is TRBV12-3 or TRBV12-4, the J gene TRBJ2-1, with TRBD2 matching 8 bases. The trim removed 3 bases at V and 7 bases at J, leaving 14 bases unmatched. The CDR3 consists of 17 residues. CDR3 loop: CASSFPTMAGGFNEQFF. The CDR3 region has the DNA TGTGCCAGCAGTTTCCCGACTATGGCGGGGGGATTTAATGAGCAGTTCTTC.

V usage is TRBV18 and J usage is TRBJ1-3; no clear D. The germline V gene has CDR1 KGHSH and CDR2 LQKENI. This CDR3 is built from 14 residues. Trimming shortened V by 3 bases and J by 8 bases, and 14 bases separated the two germline ends. The CDR3 is CASSPGTFGDTIYF. CDR3 DNA: TGTGCCAGCTCACCGGGCACTTTCGGAGACACCATATATTTT.

This clonotype was counted many times. The chain recombines TRBV20-1 with TRBJ2-7; no clear D gene. The V gene's germline CDR1 is DFQATT and CDR2 SNEGSKA (reference sequence). V was cut by 5 bases and J by 3 bases, with 14 bases left in between. The CDR3 covers 13 residues. The CDR3: CSALSTFSYEQYF. The CDR3 DNA follows: TGCAGTGCTCTTTCGACATTTAGCTACGAGCAGTACTTC.

This chain joins TRBV10-3 and TRBJ1-2; D not resolved. The CDR3 extends over 12 amino acids. Trimming shortened V by 3 bases and J by 8 bases, and 10 bases separated the two germline ends. The V gene's germline CDR1 is ENHRY and CDR2 SYGVKD. The CDR3, as DNA: TGTGCCATCAGTGACCCCGAGGGAGGCTACACCTTC. Protein sequence: CAISDPEGGYTF.

The genes are TRBV2 and TRBJ2-1; D not certain. CDR1 and CDR2 from the germline V gene are SNHLY and FYNNEI. The CDR3 runs to 14 residues. Trimming removed 0 bases from V and 4 bases from J, with 7 bases in between. The CDR3 region has the DNA TGTGCCAGCAGTGAAGCTCGCAAGTACAATGAGCAGTTCTTC. Amino acid sequence: CASSEARKYNEQFF.

This clonotype was observed a few times. This chain connects TRBV20-1 to TRBJ1-5; a possible D gene is TRBD1 (5 bases). This CDR3 comprises 15 residues. Germline-derived CDR1 and CDR2 are DFQATT and SNEGSKA (reference sequence). Trimming took off 2 bases at V and 2 bases at J, with 13 bases between the two ends. CDR3 DNA: TGCAGTGCTAGACAGGGAGGGTTTGGCAATCAGCCCCAGCATTTT. It encodes CSARQGGFGNQPQHF.

In DNA form, the CDR3 reads TGCGCCAGCACCGGTGAGGAGACCCAGTACTTC. Translated, it gives CASTGEETQYF. The chain combines TRBV5-1 with TRBJ2-5; D not certain. Germline loops: CDR1 SGHRS, CDR2 YFSETQ. The CDR3 covers 11 residues. V gave up 6 bases and J gave up 5 bases, with 8 bases separating them.

Note on this clonotype: This may arise from a read error, as a much more abundant clone is one base away. This sequence joins TRBV20-1 and TRBJ2-7; a possible D gene is TRBD2 (5 bases). Germline CDR1 and CDR2: DFQATT and SNEGSKA (reference sequence). This CDR3 has 14 amino acids. V gave up 6 bases and J gave up 0 bases, with 15 bases separating them. The CDR3 sequence is CSAGPWAGSYEQYF. The DNA of the CDR3 is TGCAGTGCCGGGCCCTGGGCGGGCTCCTACGAGCAGTACTTC.

This clonotype has ten or more counts. The V gene is TRBV4-2, the J gene TRBJ2-3; a weak D match, TRBD1 (6 bases). V lost 2 bases, J lost 0 bases, and 18 bases lay in between. The length of the CDR3 is 18 residues. Germline V gene lookup returns CDR1 LGHNA and CDR2 YNFKEQ. The CDR3 loop reads CASSQSRPGHLSTDTQYF. CDR3 nucleotide sequence: TGTGCCAGCAGCCAATCACGACCGGGACACCTTAGCACAGATACGCAGTATTTT.

This clonotype turned up a few times. The chain has TRBV12-3 or TRBV12-4 and TRBJ1-5; 11 bases are a match to TRBD1. This CDR3 spans 15 amino acids. V shed 5 bases, J shed 7 bases, and the junction held 7 bases outside the gene matches. The CDR3 region has the DNA TGTGCCAGCAGTCCTGGACAGGGGGCTTGGCAGCCCCAGCATTTT. It yields the protein CASSPGQGAWQPQHF.

In this sample, this clonotype turned up a few times. This chain connects TRBV3-1 to TRBJ2-2; tentatively, D is TRBD2 (6 bases). V was trimmed by 1 base and J by 6 bases, leaving 12 bases between them. CDR1 and CDR2 from the germline V gene are LGHDT and YNNKEL (reference sequence). This CDR3 region has 15 residues. In DNA, the CDR3 is TGTGCCAGCAGCCAAGGGGGCCGGAGGGCCGGGGAGCTGTTTTTT. It yields the protein CASSQGGRRAGELFF.

The chain recombines TRBV24-1 with TRBJ2-5, with 8 bases fitting TRBD1. The length of the CDR3 is 15 residues. The V gene's germline CDR1 is KGHDR and CDR2 SFDVKD. The trim removed 1 base at V and 5 bases at J, leaving 5 bases unmatched. CDR3 in amino acids: CATSDFRTGWETQYF. CDR3 DNA: TGTGCCACCAGTGATTTCCGGACAGGGTGGGAGACCCAGTACTTC.